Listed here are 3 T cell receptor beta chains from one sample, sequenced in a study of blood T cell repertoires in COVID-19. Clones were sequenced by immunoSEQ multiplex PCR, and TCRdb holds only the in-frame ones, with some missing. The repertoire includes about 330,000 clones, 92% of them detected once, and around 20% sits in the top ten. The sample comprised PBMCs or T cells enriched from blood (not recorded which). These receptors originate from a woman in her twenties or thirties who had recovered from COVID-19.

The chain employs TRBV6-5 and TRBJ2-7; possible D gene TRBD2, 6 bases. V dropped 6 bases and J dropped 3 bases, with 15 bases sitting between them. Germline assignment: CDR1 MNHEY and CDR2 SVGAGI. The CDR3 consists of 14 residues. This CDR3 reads CASRRGPRDYEQYF. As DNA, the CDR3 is TGTGCCAGCAGGCGGGGACCAAGGGACTACGAGCAGTACTTC.

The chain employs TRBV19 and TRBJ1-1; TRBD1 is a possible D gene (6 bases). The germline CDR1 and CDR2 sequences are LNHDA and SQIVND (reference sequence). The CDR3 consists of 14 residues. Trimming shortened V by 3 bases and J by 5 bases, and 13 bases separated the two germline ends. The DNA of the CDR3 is TGTGCCAGTAGTATCGCAGGGGAGACGACTGAAGCTTTCTTT. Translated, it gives CASSIAGETTEAFF.

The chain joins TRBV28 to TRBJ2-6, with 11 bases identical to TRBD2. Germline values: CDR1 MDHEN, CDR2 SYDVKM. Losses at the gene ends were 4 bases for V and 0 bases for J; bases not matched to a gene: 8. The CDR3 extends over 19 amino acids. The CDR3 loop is CASSSAGLAAVSGANVLTF. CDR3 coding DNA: TGTGCCAGCAGTTCCGCGGGACTAGCGGCGGTCTCTGGGGCCAACGTCCTGACTTTC.